The entry that follows covers one T cell receptor (beta chain) sequence. Its target is not known. The sample originates from a study of shared clonotypes between healthy human individuals. Overall study findings and caveats: Shared clonotypes across all four donors exceeded non-shared ones in generation probability.

Sequencing was at deep level. Assay: immunoSEQ multiplex PCR; the TCRdb copy retains only in-frame clones and omits some. The repertoire includes about 1.5 million clones, 95% to 99% of them detected once, and approximately 0.45% sits in the top ten. CDR1 SGHRS and CDR2 YFSETQ come from the germline V gene. Trimming pared 0 bases from V and 7 bases from J, leaving 11 bases between. The CDR3 loop spans 14 amino acids. The clonotype comes from a young man in good health. The chain joins TRBV5-1 to TRBJ2-1, with D uncertain. Input material: naive CD4+ T cells sorted from blood. Sample subset: CD45RA+ positively selected. CDR3 bases: TGCGCCAGCAGCTTGGAGAATCTGGCGAATGAGCAGTTCTTC. This translates into CASSLENLANEQFF. Combining the CDR3 with reference TRBV5-1 and TRBJ2-1 gives the whole variable domain KAGVTQTPRYLIKTRGQQVTLSCSPISGHRSVSWYQQTPGQGLQFLFEYFSETQRNKGNFPGRFSGRQFSNSRSEMNVSTLELGDSALYLCASSLENLANEQFFGPGTRLTVL.